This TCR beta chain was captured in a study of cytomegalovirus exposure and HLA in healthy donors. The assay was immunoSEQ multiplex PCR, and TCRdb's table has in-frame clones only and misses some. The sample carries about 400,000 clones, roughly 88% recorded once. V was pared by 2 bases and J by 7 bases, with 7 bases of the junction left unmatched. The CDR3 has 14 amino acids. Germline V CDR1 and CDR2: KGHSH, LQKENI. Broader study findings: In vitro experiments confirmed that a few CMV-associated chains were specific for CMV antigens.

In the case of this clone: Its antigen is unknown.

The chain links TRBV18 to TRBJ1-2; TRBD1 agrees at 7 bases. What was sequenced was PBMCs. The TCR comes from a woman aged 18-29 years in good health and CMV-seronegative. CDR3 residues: CASSPTGVYGGYTF. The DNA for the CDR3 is TGTGCCAGCTCACCAACAGGGGTCTACGGTGGCTACACCTTC.